This TCR beta chain originates from a study of blood T cell repertoires in COVID-19. The wider study: In each case, the material was cDNA or gDNA derived from T cells, B-cell-depleted T cells, or PBMCs.

CDR1 and CDR2 from the germline V gene are SNHLY and FYNNEI. V lost 7 bases and J lost 0, with 18 bases in between. The CDR3 is 16 amino acids. Profiling relied on immunoSEQ multiplex PCR, and the TCRdb table lists in-frame clones only, not all of them. The sample includes 300,000 to 400,000 clones, 85% to 90% of them seen just once. This TCR was sampled from a woman aged 30 to 39 with COVID-19, enrolled during active disease. The V and J genes are TRBV2 and TRBJ1-2, with D unresolved. Input material: peripheral blood. This CDR3 reads CASTPVVGGANYGYTF. CDR3 DNA sequence: TGTGCCAGCACTCCCGTGGTGGGAGGAGCTAACTATGGCTACACCTTC. The full variable domain, rest sourced from reference TRBV2 and TRBJ1-2, is EPEVTQTPSHQVTQMGQEVILRCVPISNHLYFYWYRQILGQKVEFLVSFYNNEISEKSEIFDDQFSVERPDGSNFTLKIRSTKLEDSAMYFCASTPVVGGANYGYTFGSGTRLTVV.